This TCR beta chain was profiled in a study of cytomegalovirus exposure and HLA in healthy donors. Donors consisted of healthy bone marrow donors. These donors counted as nominally healthy when sampled, but unrecorded immune exposures were likely. A remark on this clone: The antigen remains unidentified.

Study findings and constraints: Specificity for CMV antigens was confirmed in vitro for a few of the CMV-associated chains. Prior analysis indicated that the majority of TCR beta V segments exhibited productivity approximately 87% or approximately 30% of the time.

Germline V lookup: CDR1 LNHDA, CDR2 SQIVND (reference sequence). Germline trimming cut 10 bases from V and 1 base from J; bases unmatched to any gene: 5. The CDR3 spans 15 residues. The PCR had 60 Vbeta and 13 Jbeta primers. The table came from immunoSEQ multiplex PCR; TCRdb's copy has only in-frame clones and leaves some out. This sample lists about 160,000 clones; its ten largest clones have over 1%. The receptor was derived from a woman in her sixties in good health and CMV-seronegative. The genes are TRBV19 and TRBJ2-2; 11 positions agree with TRBD2. Material for sequencing was PBMCs. The CDR3 DNA reads as TGTGCCACCGCCGGACTAGCGGGGAACACCGGGGAGCTGTTTTTT. Translated, it gives CATAGLAGNTGELFF.